This T cell receptor (beta chain) was recorded in a study of siplizumab effects on memory and regulatory T cells. General study results and limits: Memory T cells appeared less diverse than naive cells, which seemed to contribute substantially to alloresponse.

The germline gives CDR1 SGHDN, CDR2 FVKESK. The CDR3 extends over 15 amino acids. The ends lost 1 base at V and 3 bases at J; junction bases unmatched: 5. TCRdb's copy holds only in-frame clones and misses some; the assay was immunoSEQ multiplex PCR. The sample carries approximately 56,000 clones, about 98% recorded once. With respect to this clone: Its antigen is not known.

Naive, memory, effector memory and TEMRA subsets, all unstimulated, were sequenced in a few donor pairs. The V and J genes are TRBV14 and TRBJ2-7; 8 nucleotides align to TRBD1. This TCR was recovered from a human donor in good health. Input material: naive CD8+ T cells sorted from blood. The CDR3 sequence is CASSQGTGKSYEQYF. The CDR3, as DNA: TGTGCCAGCAGCCAAGGGACAGGGAAAAGCTACGAGCAGTACTTC.